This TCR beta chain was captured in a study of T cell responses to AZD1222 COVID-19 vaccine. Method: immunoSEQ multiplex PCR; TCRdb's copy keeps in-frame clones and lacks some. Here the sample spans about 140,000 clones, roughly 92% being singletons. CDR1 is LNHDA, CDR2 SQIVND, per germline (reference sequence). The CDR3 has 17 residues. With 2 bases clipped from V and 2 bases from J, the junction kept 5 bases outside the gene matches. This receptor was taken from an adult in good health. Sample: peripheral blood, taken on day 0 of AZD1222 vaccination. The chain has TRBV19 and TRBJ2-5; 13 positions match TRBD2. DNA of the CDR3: TGTGCCAGTAGTATAAGAGGGGGACTAGCGGGACAAGAGACCCAGTACTTC. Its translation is CASSIRGGLAGQETQYF.